The 12 T cell receptor beta chains below all came from one sample that was sequenced in a study of T cells in Graves' hyperthyroidism and ophthalmopathy. It was RNA transcripts that yielded the amplified TCR beta CDR3 regions. The HTBI primer set drove a first-round RT-PCR of the TCR CDR3. TCRdb reprocessed the multiplex PCR reads with MiXCR, giving one entry per CDR3 protein. The sample has 500,000 to 600,000 distinct CDR3 sequences; about half are singletons. The sequencing sample was made of peripheral blood or thyroid tissue (not recorded which). These receptors were taken from a woman aged 18-29 years with Graves' hyperthyroidism.

The chain uses TRBV20-1 and TRBJ1-2; 7 bases agree with TRBD1. V shed 7 bases, J shed 3 bases, and the junction held 5 bases outside the gene matches. The CDR3 spans 12 residues. Germline V CDR1 and CDR2: DFQATT, SNEGSKA (reference sequence). The chain's CDR3 is CSVRTGDYGYTF. The CDR3 nucleotides are TGCAGTGTTAGGACAGGAGACTATGGCTACACCTTC.

Worth noting for this clonotype: This sequence may be a read error, since a much larger clone differs from it by one base. CDR3 DNA sequence: TGCGGTGCGACCTCGGATGGGGGGGGTGGCGAGCAGTACTTC. This codes for CGATSDGGGGEQYF. The J gene is TRBJ2-7, the V gene TRBV20-1; 7 positions agree with TRBD2. The CDR3 is made up of 14 amino acids. Germline CDR1 DFQATT, CDR2 SNEGSKA (reference sequence).

This clonotype was counted at least ten times. The chain uses TRBV5-8 and TRBJ2-5; 8 bases match TRBD2. The ends lost 1 base at V and 4 bases at J; junction bases unmatched: 3. The CDR3 consists of 14 residues. Germline V gene data show CDR1 as SGHTS and CDR2 as YDEGEE. CDR3 protein: CASSLYGRGETQYF. As DNA, the CDR3 is TGTGCCAGCAGCTTGTACGGGAGGGGAGAGACCCAGTACTTC.

On this clonotype itself: A much larger clone sits a single nucleotide away, making a read error possible. The genes are TRBV2 and TRBJ2-3; unclear D gene. The J call may be in error: the DNA end matches TRBJ1-5 better. This CDR3 region has 11 residues. CDR1 SNHLY and CDR2 FYNNEI come from the germline V gene. The CDR3 loop is CASSRVDTQHF. CDR3 coding DNA: TGTGCCAGCAGTAGGGTAGATACGCAGCATTTT.

With regard to this clonotype: An end of the junction differs from the germline gene, which may be a read error. The chain employs TRBV25-1 and TRBJ1-1; 8 bases align to TRBD1. Germline V gene lookup returns CDR1 MGHDK and CDR2 SYGVNS. The CDR3 covers 18 residues. The DNA for the CDR3 is TGTGCCTGCAGTCTCCTGGCCGGGACAGGTTTGTGTTGCACTGAAGCTTTCTTT. Protein product: CACSLLAGTGLCCTEAFF. The full variable domain, with the rest looked up from reference TRBV25-1 and TRBJ1-1, is EADIYQTPRYLVIGTGKKITLECSQTMGHDKMYWYQQDPGMELHLIHYSYGVNSTEKGDLSSESTVSRIRTEHFPLTLESARPSHTSQYLCACSLLAGTGLCCTEAFFGQGTRLTVV.

Comment on this clonotype: A much larger clone lies one base from this, so it may be a read error. The chain combines TRBV7-2 with TRBJ2-1; no definite D call. Trimming left V 3 bases short and J 5 bases short, with 17 bases between. This CDR3 spans 16 amino acids. Germline V gives CDR1 SGHTA, CDR2 FQGNSA. CDR3 sequence reads: CASSFRPQRLHNEQFF. In nucleotides, the CDR3 is TGTGCCAGCAGCTTCCGACCGCAACGACTTCACAATGAGCAGTTCTTC.

In the case of this clonotype: At one end, the junction sequence differs from germline, possibly due to a read error. V and J are TRBV19 and TRBJ2-6; possibly TRBD1 for D (5 bases). This CDR3 contains 13 residues. Germline CDR1 and CDR2: LNHDA and SQIVND (reference sequence). The CDR3 loop reads CASSIDARQPVDF. For the CDR3, the DNA is TGTGCCAGTAGTATAGATGCGCGACAGCCTGTGGACTTC.

The chain combines TRBV20-1 with TRBJ1-4, with a weak D call TRBD1 (6 bases). This CDR3 region has 16 residues. V was clipped by 1 base and J by 8 bases, with 20 bases between them. The V gene's germline CDR1 is DFQATT and CDR2 SNEGSKA (reference sequence). CDR3 bases: TGCAGTGCTAGAGTCCCAGGGGTAAATTGGAGCGAAAAACTGTTTTTT. Residues: CSARVPGVNWSEKLFF.

This chain uses TRBV15 with TRBJ1-2, with 8 bases lining up with TRBD1. Germline V CDR1 and CDR2: LNHNV, YYDKDF (reference sequence). The ends lost 5 bases at V and 8 bases at J; junction bases unmatched: 10. The CDR3 extends over 14 amino acids. The DNA of the CDR3 is TGTGCCACCAGCGGGGAACAGGGGGGAAGAGGCTACACCTTC. It is translated as CATSGEQGGRGYTF.

V usage is TRBV24-1 and J usage is TRBJ2-7, with 9 bases that match TRBD2. The CDR3 consists of 15 residues. Germline CDR1 is KGHDR and CDR2 is SFDVKD. Trimming took 3 bases from V and 6 from J; bases not matched to a gene: 8. CDR3: CATSDGTSLTVEQYF. DNA of the CDR3: TGTGCCACCAGTGATGGGACTAGCCTTACCGTCGAGCAGTACTTC.

In nucleotides, the CDR3 is TGTGCCAGCAGCCAACCAGGACAGGGGGCATCAATGAACTATGGCTACACCTTC. Its translation: CASSQPGQGASMNYGYTF. The V gene is TRBV7-9, the J gene TRBJ1-2; 11 bases map to TRBD1. Germline values: CDR1 SEHNR, CDR2 FQNEAQ (reference sequence). The CDR3 runs 18 residues. V shed 5 bases and J 2 bases; nucleotides not matched to a gene: 13.

V gene TRBV7-9 combines with J gene TRBJ1-1; D may be TRBD1 (5 bases). This CDR3 has 13 residues. In germline, CDR1 is SEHNR, CDR2 FQNEAQ (reference sequence). V lost 6 bases and J lost 4, with 12 bases in between. The CDR3 DNA sequence: TGTGCCAGCAGGGGAGGGGCCACCACTGAAGCTTTCTTT. This encodes CASRGGATTEAFF.